Each of the 10 T cell receptor beta chains below was sequenced from the same sample in a study of cytomegalovirus exposure and HLA in healthy donors. Use of 60 Vbeta and 13 Jbeta primers characterized the PCR. Method: immunoSEQ multiplex PCR; TCRdb's copy keeps in-frame clones and lacks some. The listing contains 45,000 to 65,000 clones. The sequencing input was PBMCs. The receptor source for this set is a man aged 18 to 30 in good health and CMV-seropositive.

CDR3 coding DNA: TGTGCCAGCAGCGGACTCCGGGAAACTGAAGCTTTCTTT. It specifies CASSGLRETEAFF. The chain carries TRBV9 and TRBJ1-1; no clear D. This CDR3 spans 13 amino acids. Germline values: CDR1 SGDLS, CDR2 YYNGEE. Trimming took 3 bases from V and 5 from J, leaving 11 bases between them.

The chain combines TRBV11-2 with TRBJ1-4; 9 bases align to TRBD1. The CDR3 has 13 residues. CDR1 and CDR2 from the germline V gene are SGHAT and FQNNGV. V gave up 7 bases and J gave up 6 bases; unmatched junction bases: 3. The CDR3 DNA reads as TGTGCCAGCATGGGGACAGGGCATGAAAAACTGTTTTTT. It encodes CASMGTGHEKLFF.

This rearrangement joins TRBV5-4 to TRBJ2-7, with 7 bases matching TRBD1. Germline-derived CDR1 and CDR2 are SGHNT and YYREEE (reference sequence). After removal of 4 bases from V and 5 bases from J, the junction contained 3 bases not matched to a gene. The CDR3 is made up of 12 amino acids. The CDR3 here is CASSLTGDEQYF. The DNA of the CDR3 is TGTGCCAGCAGCCTTACAGGGGACGAGCAGTACTTC.

The chain is built from TRBV19 and TRBJ2-1; 13 positions agree with TRBD2. The germline gives CDR1 LNHDA, CDR2 SQIVND (reference sequence). With V trimmed by 4 bases and J by 10 bases, 7 bases remained unmatched. The CDR3 extends over 15 amino acids. CDR3 coding DNA: TGTGCCAGTAGTACCGGGACTAGCGGGATTGTCGAGCAGTTCTTC. Amino acids: CASSTGTSGIVEQFF.

The rearrangement links TRBV28 to TRBJ1-1; D gene unclear. The V gene lost 2 bases and the J gene lost 11 bases, with 27 bases spanning the gap. The length of the CDR3 is 17 residues. Germline values: CDR1 MDHEN, CDR2 SYDVKM. The DNA of the CDR3 is TGTGCCAGCAGTTTAGGAAGTCTGAGAGGATTTGGGTCGCTGGCTTTCTTT. Translating gives CASSLGSLRGFGSLAFF.

V and J are TRBV7-3 and TRBJ2-3, with 7 bases matching TRBD2. Germline V gene lookup returns CDR1 SGHTA and CDR2 FQGTGA. V lost 0 bases, J lost 3 bases, and 3 bases stayed unmatched. The CDR3 length is 15 residues. The DNA for the CDR3 is TGTGCCAGCAGCTTAACGGCGGGAGAAACAGATACGCAGTATTTT. Translating gives CASSLTAGETDTQYF. The variable domain in full, with the rest retrieved from reference TRBV7-3 and TRBJ2-3, is GAGVSQTPSNKVTEKGKYVELRCDPISGHTALYWYRQSLGQGPEFLIYFQGTGAADDSGLPNDRFFAVRPEGSVSTLKIQRTERGDSAVYLCASSLTAGETDTQYFGPGTRLTVL.

This chain joins TRBV11-2 and TRBJ1-1; maybe TRBD1 (6 bases). Trimming stripped 1 base from V and 0 bases from J, with 12 bases between. This CDR3 region has 16 residues. CDR1 SGHAT and CDR2 FQNNGV come from the germline V gene. The CDR3 loop reads CASSLGYRDLNTEAFF. The CDR3 coding sequence is TGTGCCAGCAGCTTAGGCTACAGGGATTTGAACACTGAAGCTTTCTTT.

V and J are TRBV2 and TRBJ2-1, with TRBD2 identical over 12 bases. Trimming took 6 bases from V and 4 from J; bases not matched to a gene: 7. Germline CDR1 SNHLY, CDR2 FYNNEI. The CDR3 consists of 16 residues. The CDR3 coding sequence is TGTGCCAGCAGCGGAACTAGCGGGGGGTTATACAATGAGCAGTTCTTC. Its protein is CASSGTSGGLYNEQFF.

CDR3 bases: TGTGCCAGTAGTCCGCAACAGGGGGAGGGCTATGGCTACACCTTC. Its protein is CASSPQQGEGYGYTF. This rearrangement joins TRBV19 to TRBJ1-2; TRBD1 matches at 8 bases. Germline CDR1 and CDR2: LNHDA and SQIVND (reference sequence). The V and J ends lost 5 bases and 4 bases, in that order; junction bases with no gene match: 9. CDR3 size: 15 residues.

The rearrangement joins TRBV6-1 to TRBJ2-7, with 9 bases aligning to TRBD1. Germline CDR1 is MNHNS and CDR2 is SASEGT. V shed 4 bases, J shed 5 bases, and the junction held 15 bases outside the gene matches. The CDR3 is 17 residues long. CDR3 residues: CASSAYKGGQGSDEQYF. The CDR3 nucleotides read TGTGCCAGCAGTGCCTATAAAGGGGGACAGGGTTCCGACGAGCAGTACTTC.